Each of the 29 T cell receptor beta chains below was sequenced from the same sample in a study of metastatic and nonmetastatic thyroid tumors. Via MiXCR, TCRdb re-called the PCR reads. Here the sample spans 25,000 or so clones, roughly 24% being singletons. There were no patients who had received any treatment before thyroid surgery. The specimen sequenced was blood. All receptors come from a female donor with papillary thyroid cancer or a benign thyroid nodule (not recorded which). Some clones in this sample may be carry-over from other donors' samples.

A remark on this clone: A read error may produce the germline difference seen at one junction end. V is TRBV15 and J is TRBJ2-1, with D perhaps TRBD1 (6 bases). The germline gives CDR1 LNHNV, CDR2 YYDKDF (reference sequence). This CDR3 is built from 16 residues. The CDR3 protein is CATSRDLAGENNEQFF. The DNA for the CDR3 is TGTGCCACTAGCAGAGATCTGGCAGGGGAGAACAATGAGCAGTTCTTC. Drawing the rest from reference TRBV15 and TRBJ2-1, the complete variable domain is DAMVIQNPRYQVTQFGKPVTLSCSQTLNHNVMYWYQQKSSQAPKLLFHYYDKDFNNEADTPDNFQSRRPNTSFCFLDIRSPGLGDTAMYLCATSRDLAGENNEQFFGPGTRLTVL.

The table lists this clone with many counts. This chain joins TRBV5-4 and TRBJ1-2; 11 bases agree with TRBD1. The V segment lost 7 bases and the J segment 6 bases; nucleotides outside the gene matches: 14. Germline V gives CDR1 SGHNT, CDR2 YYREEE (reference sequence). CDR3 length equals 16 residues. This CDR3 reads CASGTLRGQGVDGYTF. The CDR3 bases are TGTGCCAGCGGCACCTTGAGGGGACAGGGGGTTGATGGCTACACCTTC.

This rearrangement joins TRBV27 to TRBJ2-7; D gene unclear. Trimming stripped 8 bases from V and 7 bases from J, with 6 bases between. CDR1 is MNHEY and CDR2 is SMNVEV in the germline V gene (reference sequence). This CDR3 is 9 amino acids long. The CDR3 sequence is CASGLEQYF. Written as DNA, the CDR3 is TGTGCCAGCGGATTAGAGCAGTACTTC.

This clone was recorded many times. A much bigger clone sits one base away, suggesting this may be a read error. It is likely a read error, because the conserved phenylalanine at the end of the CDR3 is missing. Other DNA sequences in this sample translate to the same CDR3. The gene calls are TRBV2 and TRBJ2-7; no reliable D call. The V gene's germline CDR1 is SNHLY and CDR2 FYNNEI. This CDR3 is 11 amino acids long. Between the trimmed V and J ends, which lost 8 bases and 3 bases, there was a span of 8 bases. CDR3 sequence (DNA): TGTGCCAGCTATAACATCTACGAGCAGTACCTC. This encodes CASYNIYEQYL.

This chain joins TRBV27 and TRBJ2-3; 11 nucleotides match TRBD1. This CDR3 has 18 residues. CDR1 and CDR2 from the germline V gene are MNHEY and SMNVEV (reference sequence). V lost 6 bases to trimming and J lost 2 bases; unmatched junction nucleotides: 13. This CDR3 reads CASSLQWRGQGVTDTQYF. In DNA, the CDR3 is TGTGCCAGCAGCCTTCAGTGGAGGGGACAGGGGGTCACAGATACGCAGTATTTT.

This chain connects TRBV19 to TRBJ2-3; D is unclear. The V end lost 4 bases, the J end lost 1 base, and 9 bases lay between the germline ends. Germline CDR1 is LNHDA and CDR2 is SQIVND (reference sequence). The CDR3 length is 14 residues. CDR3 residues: CASSTSSGTDTQYF. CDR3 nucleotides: TGTGCCAGTAGTACGAGCTCCGGCACAGATACGCAGTATTTT. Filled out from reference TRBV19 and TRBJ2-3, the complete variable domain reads DGGITQSPKYLFRKEGQNVTLSCEQNLNHDAMYWYRQDPGQGLRLIYYSQIVNDFQKGDIAEGYSVSREKKESFPLTVTSAQKNPTAFYLCASSTSSGTDTQYFGPGTRLTVL.

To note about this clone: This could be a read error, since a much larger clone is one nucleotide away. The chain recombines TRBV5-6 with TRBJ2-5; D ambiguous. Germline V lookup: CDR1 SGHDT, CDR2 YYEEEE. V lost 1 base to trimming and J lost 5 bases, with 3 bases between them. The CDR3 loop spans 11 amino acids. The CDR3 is CASSLSETQYF. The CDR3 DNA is TGTGCCAGCAGCTTGAGTGAGACCCAGTACTTC.

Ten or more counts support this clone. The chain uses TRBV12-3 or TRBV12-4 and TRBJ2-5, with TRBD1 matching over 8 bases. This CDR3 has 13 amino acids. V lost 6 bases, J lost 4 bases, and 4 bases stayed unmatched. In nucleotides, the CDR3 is TGTGCCAGCAGGACAGGGGCTAGAGAGACCCAGTACTTC. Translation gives CASRTGARETQYF.

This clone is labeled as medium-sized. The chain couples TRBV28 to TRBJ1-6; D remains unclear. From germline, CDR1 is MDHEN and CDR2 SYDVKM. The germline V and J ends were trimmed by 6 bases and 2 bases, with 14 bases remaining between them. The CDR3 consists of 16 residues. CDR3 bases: TGTGCCAGCAGACGGACGGTGGTGGCCTATAATTCACCCCTCCACTTT. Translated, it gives CASRRTVVAYNSPLHF.

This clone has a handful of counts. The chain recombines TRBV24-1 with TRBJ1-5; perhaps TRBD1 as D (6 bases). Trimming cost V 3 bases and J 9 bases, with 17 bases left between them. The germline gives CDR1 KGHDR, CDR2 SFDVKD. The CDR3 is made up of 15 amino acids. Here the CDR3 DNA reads TGTGCCACCAGTGATCCCAGCGGGGGCGCGTGGCCCCAGCATTTT. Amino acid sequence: CATSDPSGGAWPQHF.

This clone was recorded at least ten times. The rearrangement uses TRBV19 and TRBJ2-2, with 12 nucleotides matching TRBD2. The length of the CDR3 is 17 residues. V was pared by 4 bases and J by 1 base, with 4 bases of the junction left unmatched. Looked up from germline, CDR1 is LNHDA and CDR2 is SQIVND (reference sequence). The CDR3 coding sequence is TGTGCCAGTAGTAGGGGACTAGCGGGCCTGAACACCGGGGAGCTGTTTTTT. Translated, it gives CASSRGLAGLNTGELFF. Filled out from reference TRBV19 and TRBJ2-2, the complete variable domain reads DGGITQSPKYLFRKEGQNVTLSCEQNLNHDAMYWYRQDPGQGLRLIYYSQIVNDFQKGDIAEGYSVSREKKESFPLTVTSAQKNPTAFYLCASSRGLAGLNTGELFFGEGSRLTVL.

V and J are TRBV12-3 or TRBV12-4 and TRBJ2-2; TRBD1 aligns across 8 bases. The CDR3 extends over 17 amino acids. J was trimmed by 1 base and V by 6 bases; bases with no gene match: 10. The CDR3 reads CASRKPGTGWNTGELFF. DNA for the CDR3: TGTGCCAGCAGAAAGCCCGGGACAGGTTGGAACACCGGGGAGCTGTTTTTT.

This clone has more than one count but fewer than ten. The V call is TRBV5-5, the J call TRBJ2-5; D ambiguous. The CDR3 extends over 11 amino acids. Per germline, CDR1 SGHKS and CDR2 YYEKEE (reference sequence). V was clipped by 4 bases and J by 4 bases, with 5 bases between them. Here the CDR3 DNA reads TGTGCCAGCAGCCCAGGAGAGACCCAGTACTTC. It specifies CASSPGETQYF. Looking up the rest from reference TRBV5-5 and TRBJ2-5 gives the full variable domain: DAGVTQSPTHLIKTRGQQVTLRCSPISGHKSVSWYQQVLGQGPQFIFQYYEKEERGRGNFPDRFSARQFPNYSSELNVNALLLGDSALYLCASSPGETQYFGPGTRLLVL.

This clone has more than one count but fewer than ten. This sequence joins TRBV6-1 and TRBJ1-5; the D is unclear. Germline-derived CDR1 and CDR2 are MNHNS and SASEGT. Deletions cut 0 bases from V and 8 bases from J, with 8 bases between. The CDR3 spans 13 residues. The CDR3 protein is CASSEAPVEPQHF. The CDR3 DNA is TGTGCCAGCAGTGAAGCTCCGGTTGAGCCCCAGCATTTT.

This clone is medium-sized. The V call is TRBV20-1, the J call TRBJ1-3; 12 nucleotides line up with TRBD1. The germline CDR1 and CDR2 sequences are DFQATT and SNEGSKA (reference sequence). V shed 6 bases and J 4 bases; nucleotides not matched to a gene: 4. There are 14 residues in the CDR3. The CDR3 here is CSAGDRGLGNTIYF. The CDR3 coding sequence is TGCAGTGCGGGGGACAGGGGGCTAGGAAACACCATATATTTT.

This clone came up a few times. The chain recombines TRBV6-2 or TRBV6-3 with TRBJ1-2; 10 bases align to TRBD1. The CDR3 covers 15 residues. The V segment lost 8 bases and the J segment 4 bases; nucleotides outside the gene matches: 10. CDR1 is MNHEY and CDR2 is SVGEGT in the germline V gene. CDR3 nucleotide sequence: TGTGCCAGCCTCCTATCCCGGACAGGGGGCTATGGCTACACCTTC. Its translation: CASLLSRTGGYGYTF.

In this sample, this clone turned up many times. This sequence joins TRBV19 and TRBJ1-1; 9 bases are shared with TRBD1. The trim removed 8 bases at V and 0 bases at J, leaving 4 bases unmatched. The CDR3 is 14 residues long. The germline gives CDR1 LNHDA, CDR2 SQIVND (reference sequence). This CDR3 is CASDGTGLNTEAFF. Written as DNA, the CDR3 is TGTGCCAGTGATGGGACAGGGCTGAACACTGAAGCTTTCTTT. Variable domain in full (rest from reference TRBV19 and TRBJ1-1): DGGITQSPKYLFRKEGQNVTLSCEQNLNHDAMYWYRQDPGQGLRLIYYSQIVNDFQKGDIAEGYSVSREKKESFPLTVTSAQKNPTAFYLCASDGTGLNTEAFFGQGTRLTVV.

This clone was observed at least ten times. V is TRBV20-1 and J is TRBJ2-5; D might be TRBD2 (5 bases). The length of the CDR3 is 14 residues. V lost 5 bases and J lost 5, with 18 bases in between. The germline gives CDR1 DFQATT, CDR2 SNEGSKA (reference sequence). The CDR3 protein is CSALIGLALETQYF. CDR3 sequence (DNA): TGCAGTGCTCTTATCGGTCTAGCTTTGGAGACCCAGTACTTC.

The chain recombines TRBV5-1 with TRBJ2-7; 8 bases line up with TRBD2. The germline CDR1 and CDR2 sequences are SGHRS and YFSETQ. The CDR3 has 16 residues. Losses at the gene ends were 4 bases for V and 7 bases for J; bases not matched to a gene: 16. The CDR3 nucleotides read TGCGCCAGCAGCACCGCATCTAGCGGGTTCCCGAGGGAGCAGTACTTC. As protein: CASSTASSGFPREQYF.

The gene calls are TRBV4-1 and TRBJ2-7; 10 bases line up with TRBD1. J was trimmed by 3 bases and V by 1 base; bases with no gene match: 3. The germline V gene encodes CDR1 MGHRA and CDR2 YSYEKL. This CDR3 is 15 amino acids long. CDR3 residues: CASSQGDRGYYEQYF. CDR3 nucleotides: TGCGCCAGCAGCCAAGGGGACAGGGGATACTACGAGCAGTACTTC.

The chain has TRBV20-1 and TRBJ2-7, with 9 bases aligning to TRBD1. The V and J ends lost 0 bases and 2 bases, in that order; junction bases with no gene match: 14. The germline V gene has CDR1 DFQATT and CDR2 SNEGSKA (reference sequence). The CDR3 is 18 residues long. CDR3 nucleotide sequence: TGCAGTGCTAGAGACCGTCGCGTGACAGGGGGTGGCACCTACGAGCAGTACTTC. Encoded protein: CSARDRRVTGGGTYEQYF.

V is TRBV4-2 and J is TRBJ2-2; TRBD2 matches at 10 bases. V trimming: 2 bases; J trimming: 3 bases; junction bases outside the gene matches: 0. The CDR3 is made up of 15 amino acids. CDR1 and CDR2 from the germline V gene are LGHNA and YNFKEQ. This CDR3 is CASSQLAGDTGELFF. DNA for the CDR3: TGTGCCAGCAGCCAACTAGCGGGAGACACCGGGGAGCTGTTTTTT.

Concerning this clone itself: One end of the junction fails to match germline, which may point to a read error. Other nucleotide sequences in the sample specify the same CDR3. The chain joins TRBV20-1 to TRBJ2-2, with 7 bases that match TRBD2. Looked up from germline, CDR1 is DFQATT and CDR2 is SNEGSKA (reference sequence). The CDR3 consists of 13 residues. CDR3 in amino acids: CSAREREGGELFF. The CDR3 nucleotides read TGCAGCGCTAGAGAAAGGGAGGGCGGGGAGCTGTTTTTT.

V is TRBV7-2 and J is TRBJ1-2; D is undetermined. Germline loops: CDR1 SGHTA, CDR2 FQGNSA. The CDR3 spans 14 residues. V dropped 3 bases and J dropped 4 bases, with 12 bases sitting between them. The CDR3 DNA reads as TGTGCCAGCAGCTTCACTGGTGAAAGCTATGGCTACACCTTC. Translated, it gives CASSFTGESYGYTF.

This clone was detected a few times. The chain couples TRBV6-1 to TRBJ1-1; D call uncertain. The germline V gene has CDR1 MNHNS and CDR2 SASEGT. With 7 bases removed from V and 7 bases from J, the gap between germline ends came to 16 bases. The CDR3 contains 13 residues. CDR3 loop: CASTSAAVNEAFF. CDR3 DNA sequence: TGTGCCAGCACCTCGGCGGCAGTGAATGAAGCTTTCTTT.

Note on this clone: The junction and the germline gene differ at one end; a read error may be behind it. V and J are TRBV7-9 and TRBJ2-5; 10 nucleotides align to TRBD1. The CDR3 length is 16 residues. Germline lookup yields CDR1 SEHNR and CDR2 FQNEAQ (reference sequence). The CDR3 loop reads CASILGGQGVPGTQYF. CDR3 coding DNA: TGTGCCAGCATCTTAGGTGGACAGGGGGTCCCCGGGACCCAGTACTTC.

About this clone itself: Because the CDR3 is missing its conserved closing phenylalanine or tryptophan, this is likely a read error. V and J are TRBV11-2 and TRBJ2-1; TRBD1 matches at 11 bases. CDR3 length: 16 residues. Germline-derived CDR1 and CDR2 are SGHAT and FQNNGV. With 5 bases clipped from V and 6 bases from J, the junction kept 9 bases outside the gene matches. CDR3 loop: CASSGRGQGVFNEQFS. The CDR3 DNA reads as TGTGCCAGCAGCGGGAGGGGACAGGGGGTTTTCAATGAGCAGTTCTCC.

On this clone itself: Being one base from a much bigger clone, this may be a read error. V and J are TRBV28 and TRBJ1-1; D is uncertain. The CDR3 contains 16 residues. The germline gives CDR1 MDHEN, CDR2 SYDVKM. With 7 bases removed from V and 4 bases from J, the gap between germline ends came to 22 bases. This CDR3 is CASIPPPRLTSTEAFF. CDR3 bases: TGTGCCAGCATCCCCCCCCCCCGCCTCACGAGCACTGAAGCTTTCTTT.

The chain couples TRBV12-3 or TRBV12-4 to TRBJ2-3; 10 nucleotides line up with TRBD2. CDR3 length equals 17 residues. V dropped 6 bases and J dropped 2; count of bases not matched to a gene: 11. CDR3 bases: TGTGCCAGCAGCCCGATAGCGGGAGGACTCTTCACAGATACGCAGTATTTT. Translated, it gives CASSPIAGGLFTDTQYF.